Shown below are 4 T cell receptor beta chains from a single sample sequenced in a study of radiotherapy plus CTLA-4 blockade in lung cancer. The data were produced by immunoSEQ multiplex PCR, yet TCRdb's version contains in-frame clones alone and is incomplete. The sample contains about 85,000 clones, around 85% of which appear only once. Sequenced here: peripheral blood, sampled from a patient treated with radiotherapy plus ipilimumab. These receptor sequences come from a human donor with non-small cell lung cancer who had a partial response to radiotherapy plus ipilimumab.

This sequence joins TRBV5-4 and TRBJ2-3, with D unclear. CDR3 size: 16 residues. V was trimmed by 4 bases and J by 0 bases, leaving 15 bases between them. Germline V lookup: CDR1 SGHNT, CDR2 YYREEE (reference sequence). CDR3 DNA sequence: TGTGCCAGCAGCCAAATGCTGACTCAAAGCACAGATACGCAGTATTTT. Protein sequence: CASSQMLTQSTDTQYF.

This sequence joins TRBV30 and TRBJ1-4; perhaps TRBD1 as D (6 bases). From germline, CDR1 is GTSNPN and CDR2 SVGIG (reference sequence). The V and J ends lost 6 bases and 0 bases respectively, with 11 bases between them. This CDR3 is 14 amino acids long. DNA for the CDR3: TGTGCCTGCGCGGGGGCCACAACTAATGAAAAACTGTTTTTT. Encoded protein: CACAGATTNEKLFF.

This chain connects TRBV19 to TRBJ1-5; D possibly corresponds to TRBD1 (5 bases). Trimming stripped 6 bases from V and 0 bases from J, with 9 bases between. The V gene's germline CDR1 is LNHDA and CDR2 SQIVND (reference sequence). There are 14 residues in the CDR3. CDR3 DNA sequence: TGTGCCAGTAGACAGGATTATAGCAATCAGCCCCAGCATTTT. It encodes CASRQDYSNQPQHF.

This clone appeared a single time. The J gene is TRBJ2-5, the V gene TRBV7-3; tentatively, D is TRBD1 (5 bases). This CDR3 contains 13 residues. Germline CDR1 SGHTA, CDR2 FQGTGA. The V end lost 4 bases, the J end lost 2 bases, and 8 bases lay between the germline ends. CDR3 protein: CASSSTGQETQYF. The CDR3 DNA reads TGTGCCAGCAGCTCCACAGGACAAGAGACCCAGTACTTC.